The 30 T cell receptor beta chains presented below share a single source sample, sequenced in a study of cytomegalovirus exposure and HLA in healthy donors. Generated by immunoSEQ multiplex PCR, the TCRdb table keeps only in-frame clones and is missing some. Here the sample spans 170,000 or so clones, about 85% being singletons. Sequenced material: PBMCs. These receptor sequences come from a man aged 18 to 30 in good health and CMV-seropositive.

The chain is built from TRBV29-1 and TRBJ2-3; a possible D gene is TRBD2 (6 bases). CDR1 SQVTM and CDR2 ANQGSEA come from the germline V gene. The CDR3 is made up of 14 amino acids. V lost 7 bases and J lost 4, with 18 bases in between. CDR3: CSALTSNLADTQYF. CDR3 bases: TGCAGCGCTTTAACTAGCAATCTGGCAGATACGCAGTATTTT.

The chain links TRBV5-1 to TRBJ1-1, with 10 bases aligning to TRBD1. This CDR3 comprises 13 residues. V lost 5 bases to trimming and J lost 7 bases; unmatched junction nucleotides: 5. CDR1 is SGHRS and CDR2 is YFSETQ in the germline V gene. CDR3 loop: CASSPTGGLEAFF. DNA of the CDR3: TGCGCCAGCAGTCCGACAGGGGGCCTTGAAGCTTTCTTT.

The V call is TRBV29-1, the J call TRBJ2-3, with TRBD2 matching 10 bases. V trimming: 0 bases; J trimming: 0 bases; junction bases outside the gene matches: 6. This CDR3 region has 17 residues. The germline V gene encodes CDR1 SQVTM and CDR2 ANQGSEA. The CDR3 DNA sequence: TGCAGCGTTGAAGATCAGAGCGGGAGGGGGAGCACAGATACGCAGTATTTT. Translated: CSVEDQSGRGSTDTQYF.

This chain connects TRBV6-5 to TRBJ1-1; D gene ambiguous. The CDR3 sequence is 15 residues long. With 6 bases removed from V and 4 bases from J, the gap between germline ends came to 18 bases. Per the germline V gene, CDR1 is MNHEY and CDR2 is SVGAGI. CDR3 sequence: CASRFWTRSGTEAFF. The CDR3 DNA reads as TGTGCCAGCAGATTCTGGACTCGATCGGGCACTGAAGCTTTCTTT.

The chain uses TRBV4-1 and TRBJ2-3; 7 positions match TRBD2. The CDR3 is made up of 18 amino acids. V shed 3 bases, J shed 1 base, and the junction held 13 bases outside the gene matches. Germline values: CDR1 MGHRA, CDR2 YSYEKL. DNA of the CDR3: TGCGCCAGCAGCCAGGGACGAGGGACTAACCGACGCACAGATACGCAGTATTTT. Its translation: CASSQGRGTNRRTDTQYF.

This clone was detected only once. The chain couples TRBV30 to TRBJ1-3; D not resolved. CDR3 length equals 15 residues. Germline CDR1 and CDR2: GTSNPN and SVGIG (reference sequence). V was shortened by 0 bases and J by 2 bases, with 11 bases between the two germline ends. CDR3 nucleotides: TGTGCCTGGAGTGTAGGGAGGGCTGCTGGAAACACCATATATTTT. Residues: CAWSVGRAAGNTIYF.

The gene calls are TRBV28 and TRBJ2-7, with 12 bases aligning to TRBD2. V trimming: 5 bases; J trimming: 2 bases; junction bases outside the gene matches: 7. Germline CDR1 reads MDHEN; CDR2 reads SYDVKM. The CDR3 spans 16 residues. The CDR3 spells CASSPGLAGLTYEQYF. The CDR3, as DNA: TGTGCCAGCAGTCCCGGACTAGCGGGACTAACCTACGAGCAGTACTTC.

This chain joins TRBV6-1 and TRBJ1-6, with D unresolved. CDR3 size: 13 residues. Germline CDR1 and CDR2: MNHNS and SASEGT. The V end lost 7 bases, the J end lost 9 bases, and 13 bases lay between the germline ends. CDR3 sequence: CASTRARGSPLHF. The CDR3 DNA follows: TGTGCCAGCACACGAGCCCGGGGTTCACCCCTCCACTTT.

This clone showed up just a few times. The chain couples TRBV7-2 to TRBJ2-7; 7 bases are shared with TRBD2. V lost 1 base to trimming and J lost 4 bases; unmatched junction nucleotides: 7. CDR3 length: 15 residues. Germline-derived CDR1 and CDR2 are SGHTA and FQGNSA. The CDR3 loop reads CASSLEEGGPYEQYF. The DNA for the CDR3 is TGTGCCAGCAGCTTAGAGGAGGGAGGGCCTTACGAGCAGTACTTC.

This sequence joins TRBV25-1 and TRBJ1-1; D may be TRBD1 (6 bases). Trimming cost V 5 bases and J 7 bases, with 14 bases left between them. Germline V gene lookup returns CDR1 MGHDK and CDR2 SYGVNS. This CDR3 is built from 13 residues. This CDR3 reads CASSRSGANEAFF. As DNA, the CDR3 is TGTGCCAGCAGTCGGTCAGGGGCTAATGAAGCTTTCTTT.

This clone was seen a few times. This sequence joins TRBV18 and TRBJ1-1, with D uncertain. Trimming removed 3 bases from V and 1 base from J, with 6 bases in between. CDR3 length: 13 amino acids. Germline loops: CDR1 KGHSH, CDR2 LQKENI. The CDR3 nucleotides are TGTGCCAGCTCACCTATGCGGAACACTGAAGCTTTCTTT. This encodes CASSPMRNTEAFF.

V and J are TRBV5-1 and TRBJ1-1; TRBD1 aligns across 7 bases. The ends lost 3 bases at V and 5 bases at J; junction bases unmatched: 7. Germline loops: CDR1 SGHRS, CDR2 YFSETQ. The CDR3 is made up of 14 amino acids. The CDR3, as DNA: TGCGCCAGCAGCTCCCGACAGGGTGGGACTGAAGCTTTCTTT. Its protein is CASSSRQGGTEAFF.

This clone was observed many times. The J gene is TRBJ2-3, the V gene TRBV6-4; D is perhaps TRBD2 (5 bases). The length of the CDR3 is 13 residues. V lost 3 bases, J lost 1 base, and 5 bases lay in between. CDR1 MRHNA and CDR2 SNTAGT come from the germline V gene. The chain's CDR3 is CASSERGTDTQYF. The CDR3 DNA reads TGTGCCAGCAGTGAGCGGGGCACAGATACGCAGTATTTT.

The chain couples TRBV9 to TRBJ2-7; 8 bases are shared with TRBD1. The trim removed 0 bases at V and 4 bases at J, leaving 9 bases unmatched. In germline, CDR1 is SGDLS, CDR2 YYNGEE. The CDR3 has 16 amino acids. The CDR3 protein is CASSVVDDRGGYEQYF. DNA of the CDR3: TGTGCCAGCAGCGTAGTCGATGACAGGGGTGGTTACGAGCAGTACTTC.

In DNA, the CDR3 is TGTGCCAGCAGCTTAGTGACAGGGGGCGCGGGCTACACCTTC. Amino acids: CASSLVTGGAGYTF. This sequence joins TRBV13 and TRBJ1-2, with 10 bases aligning to TRBD1. CDR1 is PRHDT and CDR2 is FYEKMQ in the germline V gene (reference sequence). The V and J ends lost 1 base and 8 bases, in that order; junction bases with no gene match: 4. This CDR3 has 14 residues.

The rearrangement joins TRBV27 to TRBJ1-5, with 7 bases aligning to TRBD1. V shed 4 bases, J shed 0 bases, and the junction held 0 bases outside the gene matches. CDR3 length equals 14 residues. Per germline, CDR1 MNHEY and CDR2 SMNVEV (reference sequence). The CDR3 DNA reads TGTGCCAGCAGTTACAGGGGTAGCAATCAGCCCCAGCATTTT. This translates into CASSYRGSNQPQHF.

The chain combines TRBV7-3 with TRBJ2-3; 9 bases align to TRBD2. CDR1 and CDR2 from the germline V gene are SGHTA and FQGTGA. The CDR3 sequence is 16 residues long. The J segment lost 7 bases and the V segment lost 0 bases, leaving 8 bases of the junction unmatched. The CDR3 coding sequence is TGTGCCAGCAGCTTAACGGGCGCGGGAGGGCCAAATACGCAGTATTTT. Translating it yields CASSLTGAGGPNTQYF.

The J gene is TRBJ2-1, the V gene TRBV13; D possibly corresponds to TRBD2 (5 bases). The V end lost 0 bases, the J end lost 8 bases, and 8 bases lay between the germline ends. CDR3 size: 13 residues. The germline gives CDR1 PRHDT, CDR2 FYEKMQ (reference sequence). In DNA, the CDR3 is TGTGCCAGCAGCTTAGGACTAGTGGATGAGCAGTTCTTC. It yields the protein CASSLGLVDEQFF.

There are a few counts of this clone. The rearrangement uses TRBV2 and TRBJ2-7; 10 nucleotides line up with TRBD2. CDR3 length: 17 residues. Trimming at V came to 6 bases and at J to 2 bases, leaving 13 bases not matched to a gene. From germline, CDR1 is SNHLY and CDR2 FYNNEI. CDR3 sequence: CASSPFSSGGFTYEQYF. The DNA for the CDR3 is TGTGCCAGCAGCCCCTTCTCTAGCGGGGGTTTCACCTACGAGCAGTACTTC.

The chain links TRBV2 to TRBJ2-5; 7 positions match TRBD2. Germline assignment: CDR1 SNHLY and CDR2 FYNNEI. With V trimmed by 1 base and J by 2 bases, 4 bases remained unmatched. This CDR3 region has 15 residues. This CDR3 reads CASSEGASGQETQYF. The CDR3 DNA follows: TGTGCCAGCAGTGAAGGGGCTAGCGGACAAGAGACCCAGTACTTC. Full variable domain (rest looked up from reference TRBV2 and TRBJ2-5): EPEVTQTPSHQVTQMGQEVILRCVPISNHLYFYWYRQILGQKVEFLVSFYNNEISEKSEIFDDQFSVERPDGSNFTLKIRSTKLEDSAMYFCASSEGASGQETQYFGPGTRLLVL.

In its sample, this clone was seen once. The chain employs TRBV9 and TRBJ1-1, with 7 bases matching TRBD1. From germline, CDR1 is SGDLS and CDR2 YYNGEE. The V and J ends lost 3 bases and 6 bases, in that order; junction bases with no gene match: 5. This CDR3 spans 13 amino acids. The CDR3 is CASSATGTPEAFF. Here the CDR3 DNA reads TGTGCCAGCAGCGCGACAGGGACCCCTGAAGCTTTCTTT. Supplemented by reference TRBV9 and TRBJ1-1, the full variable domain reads DSGVTQTPKHLITATGQRVTLRCSPRSGDLSVYWYQQSLDQGLQFLIQYYNGEERAKGNILERFSAQQFPDLHSELNLSSLELGDSALYFCASSATGTPEAFFGQGTRLTVV.

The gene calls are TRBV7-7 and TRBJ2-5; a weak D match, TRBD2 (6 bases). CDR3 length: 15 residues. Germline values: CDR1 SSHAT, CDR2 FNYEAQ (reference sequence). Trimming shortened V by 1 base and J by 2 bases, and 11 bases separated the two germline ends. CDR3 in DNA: TGTGCCAGCAGCTTAGAAGCGGGCCCTCAAGAGACCCAGTACTTC. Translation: CASSLEAGPQETQYF.

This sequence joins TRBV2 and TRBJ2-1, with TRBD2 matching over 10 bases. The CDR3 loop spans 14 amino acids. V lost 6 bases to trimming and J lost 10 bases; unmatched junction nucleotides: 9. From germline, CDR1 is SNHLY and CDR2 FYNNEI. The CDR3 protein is CASRPGLARLEQFF. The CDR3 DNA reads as TGTGCCAGCAGACCGGGACTAGCGCGCCTCGAGCAGTTCTTC.

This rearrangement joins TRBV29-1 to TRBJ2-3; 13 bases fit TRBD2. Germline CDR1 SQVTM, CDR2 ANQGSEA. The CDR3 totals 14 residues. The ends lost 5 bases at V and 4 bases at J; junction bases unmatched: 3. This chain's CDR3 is CSVWGLAGPDTQYF. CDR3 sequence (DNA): TGCAGCGTTTGGGGACTAGCGGGACCAGATACGCAGTATTTT.

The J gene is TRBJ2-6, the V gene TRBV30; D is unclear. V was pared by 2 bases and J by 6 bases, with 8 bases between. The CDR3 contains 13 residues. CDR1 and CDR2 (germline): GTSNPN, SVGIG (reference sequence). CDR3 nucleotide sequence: TGTGCCTGGAGTTTGTTATCGGCCAACGTCCTGACTTTC. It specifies CAWSLLSANVLTF.

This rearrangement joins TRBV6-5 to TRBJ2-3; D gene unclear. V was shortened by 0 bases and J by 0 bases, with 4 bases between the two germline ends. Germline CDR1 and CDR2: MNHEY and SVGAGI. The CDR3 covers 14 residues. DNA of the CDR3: TGTGCCAGCAGTTACTCCGTAAGCACAGATACGCAGTATTTT. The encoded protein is CASSYSVSTDTQYF.

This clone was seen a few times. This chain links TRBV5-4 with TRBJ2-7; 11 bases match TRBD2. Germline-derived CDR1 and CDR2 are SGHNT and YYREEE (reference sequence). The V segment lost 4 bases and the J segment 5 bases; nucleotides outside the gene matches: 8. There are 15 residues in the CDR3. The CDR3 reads CASSRSGRARNEQYF. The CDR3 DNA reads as TGTGCCAGCAGCCGTAGCGGGAGGGCCAGGAACGAGCAGTACTTC.

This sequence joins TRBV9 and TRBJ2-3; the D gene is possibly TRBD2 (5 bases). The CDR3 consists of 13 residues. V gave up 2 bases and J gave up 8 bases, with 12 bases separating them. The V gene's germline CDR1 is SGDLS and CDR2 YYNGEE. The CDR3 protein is CASSVGLLSTQYF. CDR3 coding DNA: TGTGCCAGCAGCGTCGGACTCCTAAGTACGCAGTATTTT.

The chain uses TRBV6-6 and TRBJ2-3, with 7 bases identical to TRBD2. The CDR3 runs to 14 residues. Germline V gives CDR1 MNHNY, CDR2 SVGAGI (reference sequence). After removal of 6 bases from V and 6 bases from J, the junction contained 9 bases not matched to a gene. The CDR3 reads CASRYTSARDTQYF. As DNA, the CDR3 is TGTGCCAGCAGGTATACTAGCGCTCGGGATACGCAGTATTTT.

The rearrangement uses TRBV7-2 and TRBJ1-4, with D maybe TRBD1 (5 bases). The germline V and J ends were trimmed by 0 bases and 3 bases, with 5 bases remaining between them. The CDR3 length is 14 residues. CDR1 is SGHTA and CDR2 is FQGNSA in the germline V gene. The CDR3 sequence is CASSLAGANEKLFF. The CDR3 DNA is TGTGCCAGCAGCTTAGCAGGGGCTAATGAAAAACTGTTTTTT. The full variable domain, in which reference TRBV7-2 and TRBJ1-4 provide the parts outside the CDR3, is GAGVSQSPSNKVTEKGKDVELRCDPISGHTALYWYRQSLGQGLEFLIYFQGNSAPDKSGLPSDRFSAERTGGSVSTLTIQRTQQEDSAVYLCASSLAGANEKLFFGSGTQLSVL.